The clone carrying this T cell receptor beta chain was observed a handful of times. The sample comes from a study of blood T cells in healthy people across ages. The second PCR ran roughly 6 to 11 cycles with a sample-barcoded 5' primer and J-beta primers. TCRdb independently ran MiXCR on the 5' RACE reads; one entry per CDR3 protein. In the table there are more than 750,000 distinct CDR3 sequences, almost 30% of which are singletons. Germline values: CDR1 MDHEN, CDR2 SYDVKM. The V end lost 6 bases, the J end lost 2 bases, and 23 bases lay between the germline ends. CDR3 length: 17 residues. The sample also formed part of further work on T cells of mothers and their children.

The material sequenced was blood. The J gene is TRBJ2-7, the V gene TRBV28; possible D gene TRBD2, 7 bases. The TCR was taken from a woman in her 40s in good health. CDR3 DNA sequence: TGTGCCAGCAGCCCGTTTTCGCGGGGGCCTCTTACCTACGAGCAGTACTTC. Translating it yields CASSPFSRGPLTYEQYF.